The sample holds many counts of the clone carrying this T cell receptor beta chain. Its matching antigen is unknown. MiXCR was run by TCRdb on the 5' RACE reads, yielding one entry per CDR3 protein. Of 120,000 or so distinct CDR3 sequences in the sample, roughly 13% are singletons; the top ten hold under 3%. This sample stems from a study of CD8 T cells in ankylosing spondylitis. Germline assignment: CDR1 DFQATT and CDR2 SNEGSKA (reference sequence). Trimming shortened V by 3 bases and J by 5 bases, and 13 bases separated the two germline ends. The CDR3 loop spans 14 amino acids. Study findings and constraints: Peripheral blood samples showed relatively rare disease-linked clones, and these clones were CD8+. Several highly homologous variants made up a TCR beta motif, and this motif appeared characteristic of ankylosing spondylitis blood.

V and J are TRBV20-1 and TRBJ2-2; weak D call: TRBD2 (5 bases). Specimen: blood, either unsorted or a sorted T cell fraction (not recorded which). This receptor was taken from a female donor with ankylosing spondylitis or in good health (not recorded which). The CDR3 protein is CSASLGEVTGELFF. The CDR3 DNA follows: TGCAGTGCTAGCCTCGGGGAAGTAACCGGGGAGCTGTTTTTT.